This is a list of T cell receptor beta chains from one sample in a study of cytomegalovirus exposure and HLA in healthy donors. The repertoire was sequenced with immunoSEQ multiplex PCR; TCRdb's copy has only in-frame clones and lacks some. The sample lists roughly 100,000 clones, around four fifths seen once, with under 4.5% in the top ten. Sample: PBMCs. Receptors were obtained from a female donor in good health and CMV-seropositive. Each CDR3 is given with its conserved first and last residue. D genes are given only for firm matches. Expanded clones are given a class, and other clones once, few, many or no size at all.

V	J	size	D	CDR3	DNA
TRBV30	TRBJ2-6	.	.	CAWSVGGAGANVLTF	TGTGCCTGGAGTGTAGGGGGGGCTGGGGCCAACGTCCTGACTTTC
TRBV7-3	TRBJ2-3	.	.	CASARLDGTDTQYF	TGTGCCAGCGCAAGACTAGACGGCACAGATACGCAGTATTTT
TRBV15	TRBJ2-2	.	TRBD1	CATSKPGQGRSTGELFF	TGTGCCACCAGCAAACCGGGACAGGGCAGAAGCACCGGGGAGCTGTTTTTT
TRBV15	TRBJ1-2	once	.	CATRDPGLVAYTF	TGTGCCACCCGCGACCCAGGATTGGTTGCCTACACCTTC
TRBV5-6	TRBJ2-1	.	TRBD1	CASSLLTGAGAFYNEQFF	TGTGCCAGCAGCCTCCTAACAGGGGCCGGGGCCTTCTACAATGAGCAGTTCTTC
TRBV6-1	TRBJ1-3	.	.	CASSRLLDSGNTIYF	TGTGCCAGCAGCCGACTCCTAGACTCTGGAAACACCATATATTTT
TRBV5-1	TRBJ1-4	.	.	CASSMGANNEKLFF	TGCGCCAGCAGCATGGGGGCCAATAATGAAAAACTGTTTTTT
TRBV6-4	TRBJ2-2	.	TRBD1	CASSDLPGQGNSNTGELFF	TGTGCCAGCAGTGACCTGCCGGGACAGGGGAACTCAAACACCGGGGAGCTGTTTTTT
TRBV14	TRBJ2-5	.	.	CASSQDVGYQETQYF	TGTGCCAGCAGCCAAGATGTCGGGTACCAAGAGACCCAGTACTTC
TRBV5-4	TRBJ1-1	once	.	CASSLEGRRTEAFF	TGTGCCAGCAGCTTGGAAGGGAGGCGAACTGAAGCTTTCTTT
TRBV28	TRBJ2-7	.	TRBD2	CASSRSGTSGTHYEQYF	TGTGCCAGCAGTAGATCCGGGACTAGCGGGACTCACTACGAGCAGTACTTC
TRBV19	TRBJ2-7	.	TRBD2	CASSIGLAGYEQYF	TGTGCCAGTAGTATTGGGCTAGCGGGCTACGAGCAGTACTTC
TRBV5-1	TRBJ2-7	.	.	CASSLGREQYF	TGCGCCAGCAGCCTGGGTCGCGAGCAGTACTTC
TRBV7-8	TRBJ2-3	.	TRBD2	CASSIPTIAGDTDTQYF	TGTGCCAGCAGCATACCGACCATAGCGGGTGACACAGATACGCAGTATTTT
TRBV5-1	TRBJ2-7	.	TRBD1	CASSDNRQGNYEQYF	TGCGCCAGCAGCGACAACCGACAGGGGAATTACGAGCAGTACTTC
TRBV19	TRBJ2-1	.	TRBD1	CASSIYGTGFNEQFF	TGTGCCAGTAGTATTTACGGGACAGGGTTCAATGAGCAGTTCTTC
TRBV7-2	TRBJ2-1	.	.	CASSWGTYDEQFF	TGTGCCAGCAGCTGGGGGACATATGATGAGCAGTTCTTC
TRBV7-9	TRBJ1-2	.	TRBD1	CASSPGQGSGSGYTF	TGTGCCAGCAGCCCGGGACAGGGGTCAGGAAGTGGCTACACCTTC
TRBV4-2	TRBJ2-5	.	.	CASSQDLEQKEETQYF	TGTGCCAGCAGCCAAGATCTTGAACAGAAGGAAGAGACCCAGTACTTC
TRBV6-5	TRBJ1-1	once	TRBD1	CASSRDRGQTEAFF	TGTGCCAGCAGCCGAGACAGGGGGCAGACTGAAGCTTTCTTT
TRBV2	TRBJ1-4	few	.	CASRMDGNNEKLFF	TGTGCCAGCAGAATGGACGGGAATAATGAAAAACTGTTTTTT
TRBV5-1	TRBJ1-2	few	TRBD1	CASSLKTGEAYGYTF	TGCGCCAGCAGCTTGAAGACAGGGGAGGCCTATGGCTACACCTTC
TRBV7-9	TRBJ1-1	.	TRBD1	CASSFRQGMNTEAFF	TGTGCCAGCAGCTTTCGACAGGGAATGAACACTGAAGCTTTCTTT
TRBV5-4	TRBJ2-7	.	TRBD2	CASSPGTSTYEQYF	TGTGCCAGCAGTCCCGGGACTAGCACCTACGAGCAGTACTTC
TRBV7-2	TRBJ2-7	.	TRBD2	CVSSIGLAGAYEQYF	TGTGTCAGCAGCATCGGACTAGCGGGGGCCTACGAGCAGTACTTC
TRBV25-1	TRBJ2-7	.	TRBD2	CASSDPSGSARYEQYF	TGTGCCAGCAGTGATCCTAGCGGGTCGGCCCGCTACGAGCAGTACTTC
TRBV29-1	TRBJ2-7	.	.	CSAQLYVGLSYEQYF	TGCAGCGCCCAGTTATACGTGGGACTCTCCTACGAGCAGTACTTC
TRBV6-4	TRBJ2-7	.	TRBD2	CASSPREGLEQYF	TGTGCCAGCTCCCCGAGGGAGGGGCTCGAGCAGTACTTC
TRBV5-4	TRBJ2-1	.	.	CASSTGHQSSEQFF	TGTGCCAGCAGCACGGGACACCAAAGTAGTGAGCAGTTCTTC
TRBV4-1	TRBJ2-3	.	.	CASRGSWGTDTQYF	TGCGCCAGCAGAGGGAGTTGGGGCACAGATACGCAGTATTTT
TRBV10-1	TRBJ2-5	.	TRBD1	CASSDTGQGEQETQYF	TGCGCCAGCAGTGACACGGGACAGGGCGAACAAGAGACCCAGTACTTC
TRBV7-2	TRBJ2-5	.	TRBD2	CASSLLAGVGETQYF	TGTGCCAGCAGCTTATTAGCGGGGGTCGGGGAGACCCAGTACTTC
TRBV18	TRBJ1-1	.	.	CASSPDSLNTEAFF	TGTGCCAGCTCACCAGACAGCCTGAACACTGAAGCTTTCTTT
TRBV30	TRBJ2-5	once	TRBD2	CAWSTLALGARETQYF	TGTGCCTGGAGTACACTAGCGTTAGGGGCTCGGGAGACCCAGTACTTC
TRBV14	TRBJ2-5	.	.	CASSRTLGGETQYF	TGTGCCAGCAGCCGGACTCTCGGAGGGGAGACCCAGTACTTC
TRBV9	TRBJ1-1	.	.	CASSVRDKNTEAFF	TGTGCCAGCAGCGTACGGGACAAAAACACTGAAGCTTTCTTT
TRBV5-8	TRBJ2-7	once	TRBD1	CASNRSRDRHYEQYF	TGTGCCAGCAACCGTTCACGGGACAGGCACTACGAGCAGTACTTC
TRBV27	TRBJ1-2	.	TRBD1	CASSSRTGGPLSYGYTF	TGTGCCAGCAGTTCGAGGACAGGGGGCCCCCTTAGCTATGGCTACACCTTC
TRBV2	TRBJ1-1	.	TRBD1	CASNTGGDTEAFF	TGTGCCAGCAATACAGGGGGTGACACTGAAGCTTTCTTT
TRBV7-9	TRBJ1-5	.	.	CASSLGGPSQPQHF	TGTGCCAGCAGCTTGGGGGGGCCGAGTCAGCCCCAGCATTTT
TRBV19	TRBJ2-2	few	TRBD1	CASSPWTGGVLSGELFF	TGTGCCAGTAGTCCTTGGACAGGGGGCGTATTGAGCGGGGAGCTGTTTTTT
TRBV4-2	TRBJ2-7	.	.	CASSQDRVPYEQYF	TGTGCCAGCAGCCAAGACAGGGTTCCCTACGAGCAGTACTTC
TRBV19	TRBJ2-3	.	.	CASSKGGSQYTQYF	TGTGCCAGTAGTAAGGGCGGGTCGCAATATACGCAGTATTTT
TRBV19	TRBJ1-3	.	TRBD1	CASRGQGLSGNTIYF	TGTGCCAGTAGGGGACAGGGGTTATCTGGAAACACCATATATTTT
TRBV25-1	TRBJ2-1	.	TRBD1	CASSEIPGQGAIEQFF	TGTGCCAGCAGTGAGATCCCGGGACAGGGGGCAATTGAGCAGTTCTTC
TRBV9	TRBJ1-2	once	.	CASSVGHIYGYTF	TGTGCCAGCAGCGTTGGACATATCTATGGCTACACCTTC
TRBV19	TRBJ1-6	once	TRBD1	CASSPRQGVWSPLHF	TGTGCCAGTAGTCCCAGACAGGGGGTATGGTCACCCCTCCACTTT
TRBV6-5	TRBJ2-5	few	.	CASSFQGQETQYF	TGTGCCAGCAGTTTCCAGGGCCAAGAGACCCAGTACTTC
TRBV19	TRBJ2-1	.	TRBD1	CASSMGQGSYNEQFF	TGTGCCAGTAGTATGGGACAGGGGAGCTACAATGAGCAGTTCTTC
TRBV6-1	TRBJ1-5	once	.	CASRPGDGRNQPQHF	TGTGCCAGCAGGCCAGGGGACGGTCGCAATCAGCCCCAGCATTTT
TRBV27	TRBJ1-6	.	TRBD1	CASSPRDRANSPLHF	TGTGCCAGCAGTCCCCGGGACAGGGCAAATTCACCCCTCCACTTT
TRBV28	TRBJ2-3	once	.	CASSLARGRTDTQYF	TGTGCCAGCAGTTTGGCCAGGGGCAGGACAGATACGCAGTATTTT
TRBV5-1	TRBJ1-1	few	.	CASSPLGGGVTEAFF	TGCGCCAGCAGCCCACTTGGCGGGGGGGTTACTGAAGCTTTCTTT
TRBV7-3	TRBJ2-2	.	TRBD2	CASSLSGTSISTGELFF	TGTGCCAGCAGCTTATCCGGGACTAGCATTAGCACCGGGGAGCTGTTTTTT
TRBV7-9	TRBJ2-3	.	TRBD2	CASSSSGSFTDTQYF	TGTGCCAGCAGCTCTAGCGGGAGTTTCACAGATACGCAGTATTTT
TRBV4-1	TRBJ2-7	once	TRBD1	CASSPRTGAYEQYF	TGCGCCAGCAGCCCCCGGACAGGGGCCTACGAGCAGTACTTC